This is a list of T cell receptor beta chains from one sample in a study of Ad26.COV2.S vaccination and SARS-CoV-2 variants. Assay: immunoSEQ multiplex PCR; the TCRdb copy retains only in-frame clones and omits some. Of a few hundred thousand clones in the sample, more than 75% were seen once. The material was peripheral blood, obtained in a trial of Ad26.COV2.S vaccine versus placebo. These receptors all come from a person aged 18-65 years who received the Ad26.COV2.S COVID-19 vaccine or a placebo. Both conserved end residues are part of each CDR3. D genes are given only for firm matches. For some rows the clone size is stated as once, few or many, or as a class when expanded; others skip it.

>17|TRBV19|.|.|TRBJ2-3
CASSTPLVYPRADTQYF
TGTGCCAGTAGTACGCCGCTGGTGTACCCGAGAGCAGATACGCAGTATTTT
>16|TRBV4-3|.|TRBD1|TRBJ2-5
CASSQDGTGEGETQYF
TGCGCCAGCAGCCAAGACGGGACAGGGGAGGGAGAGACCCAGTACTTC
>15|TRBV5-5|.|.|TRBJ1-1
CASSANYRVGTEAFF
TGTGCCAGCAGCGCGAACTACAGGGTCGGGACTGAAGCTTTCTTT
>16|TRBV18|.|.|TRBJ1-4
CASSPQSPSMMEKLFF
TGTGCCAGCTCACCCCAGTCCCCCTCGATGATGGAAAAACTGTTTTTT
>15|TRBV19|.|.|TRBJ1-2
CASSLRDGDVYGYTF
TGTGCCAGTAGTCTGCGTGACGGCGACGTCTATGGCTACACCTTC
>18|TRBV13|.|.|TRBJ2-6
CASSGGTNPSSGANVLTF
TGTGCCAGCAGCGGAGGGACCAATCCAAGCTCTGGGGCCAACGTCCTGACTTTC
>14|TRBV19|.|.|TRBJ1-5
CASSLGGTDQPQHF
TGTGCCAGTAGCCTTGGGGGGACGGATCAGCCCCAGCATTTT
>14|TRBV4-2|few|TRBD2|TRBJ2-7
CASSQPGRGYEQYF
TGTGCCAGCAGCCAGCCTGGGAGGGGCTACGAGCAGTACTTC
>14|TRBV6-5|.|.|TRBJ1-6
CASSYEVSDSPLHF
TGTGCCAGCAGTTACGAGGTTTCGGATTCACCCCTCCACTTT
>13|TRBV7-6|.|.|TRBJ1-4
CASSLNMGEKLFF
TGTGCCAGCAGCTTAAACATGGGGGAAAAACTGTTTTTT
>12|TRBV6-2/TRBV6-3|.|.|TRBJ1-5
CASSPLNQPQHF
TGTGCCAGCAGCCCTCTCAATCAGCCCCAGCATTTT
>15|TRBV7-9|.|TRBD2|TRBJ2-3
CASSLPGLALDTQYF
TGTGCCAGCAGCCTACCGGGACTAGCGCTAGATACGCAGTATTTT
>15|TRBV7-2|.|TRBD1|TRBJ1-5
CASSPGAGGIQPQHF
TGTGCCAGCAGCCCCGGGGCAGGGGGGATCCAGCCCCAGCATTTT
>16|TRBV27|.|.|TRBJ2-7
CASSGGAGTPMGEQYF
TGTGCCAGCAGTGGGGGAGCCGGGACCCCGATGGGCGAGCAGTACTTC
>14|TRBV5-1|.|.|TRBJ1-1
CASSLTSMGTEAFF
TGCGCCAGCAGCTTAACCAGCATGGGGACTGAAGCTTTCTTT
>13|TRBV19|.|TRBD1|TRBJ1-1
CASSGQANTEAFF
TGTGCCAGTAGTGGACAGGCGAACACTGAAGCTTTCTTT
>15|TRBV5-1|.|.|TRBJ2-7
CASSLGAQFSYEQYF
TGCGCCAGCAGCTTGGGGGCTCAATTCTCCTACGAGCAGTACTTC
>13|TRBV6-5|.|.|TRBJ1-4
CASAKELNEKLFF
TGTGCCAGCGCGAAAGAGTTAAATGAAAAACTGTTTTTT
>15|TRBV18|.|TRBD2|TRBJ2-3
CASSGLAGPTDTQYF
TGTGCCAGCTCGGGACTAGCGGGGCCCACAGATACGCAGTATTTT
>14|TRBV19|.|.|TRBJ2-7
CASSDTSNTYEQYF
TGTGCCAGTAGCGATACCTCGAACACCTACGAGCAGTACTTC
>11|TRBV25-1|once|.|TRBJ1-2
CASSGAYGYTF
TGTGCCAGCAGTGGGGCTTATGGCTACACCTTC
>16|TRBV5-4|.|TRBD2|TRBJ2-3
CASSPGLAGGTDTQYF
TGTGCCAGCAGCCCAGGACTAGCGGGGGGCACAGATACGCAGTATTTT
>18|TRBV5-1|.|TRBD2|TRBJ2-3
CASSLGLAGAFGTDTQYF
TGCGCCAGCAGCTTGGGATTAGCGGGGGCCTTTGGCACAGATACGCAGTATTTT
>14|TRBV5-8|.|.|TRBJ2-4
CASSLRVAKNIQYF
TGTGCCAGCAGCTTACGGGTAGCCAAAAACATTCAGTACTTC
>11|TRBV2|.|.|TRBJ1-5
CASRSGQPQHF
TGTGCCAGCAGGTCTGGTCAGCCCCAGCATTTT
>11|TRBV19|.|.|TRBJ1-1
CASNSGNEAFF
TGTGCCAGTAATTCAGGGAATGAAGCTTTCTTT
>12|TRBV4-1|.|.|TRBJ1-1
CASRTGDTEAFF
TGCGCCAGCAGAACCGGGGACACTGAAGCTTTCTTT
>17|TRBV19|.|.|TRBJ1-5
CASSIEGTSYSNQPQHF
TGTGCCAGTAGTATAGAGGGGACAAGTTATAGCAATCAGCCCCAGCATTTT
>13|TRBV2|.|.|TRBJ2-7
CASSETSRWEQYF
TGTGCCAGCAGTGAAACTAGTAGATGGGAGCAGTACTTC
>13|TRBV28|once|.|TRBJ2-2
CASTDRWTGELFF
TGTGCCAGCACTGATAGGTGGACCGGGGAGCTGTTTTTT
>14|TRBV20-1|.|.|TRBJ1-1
CSASRGGGSTEAFF
TGCAGTGCTAGTAGGGGAGGGGGGAGCACTGAAGCTTTCTTT
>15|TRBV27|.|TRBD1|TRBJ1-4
CASSLDRGANEKLFF
TGTGCCAGCAGTCTTGACAGGGGGGCTAATGAAAAACTGTTTTTT
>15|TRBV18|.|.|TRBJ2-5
CASSPPSQYQETQYF
TGTGCCAGCTCACCACCAAGCCAGTACCAAGAGACCCAGTACTTC
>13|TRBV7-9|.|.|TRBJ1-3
CASSLGGRETSDF
TGTGCCAGCAGCTTAGGGGGGAGGGAGACGTCGGATTTT
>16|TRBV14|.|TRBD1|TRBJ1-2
CASSQVGQGAGYGYTF
TGTGCCAGCAGCCAAGTCGGCCAGGGGGCAGGCTATGGCTACACCTTC
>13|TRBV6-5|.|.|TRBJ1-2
CASTKGRIYGYTF
TGTGCCAGCACCAAAGGACGTATCTATGGCTACACCTTC
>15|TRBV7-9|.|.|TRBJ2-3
CASSLAGAGTDTQYF
TGTGCCAGCAGCTTAGCAGGGGCGGGGACAGATACGCAGTATTTT
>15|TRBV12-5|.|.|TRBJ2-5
CASGLPVWGEETQYF
TGTGCTAGTGGTTTGCCCGTCTGGGGGGAAGAGACCCAGTACTTC
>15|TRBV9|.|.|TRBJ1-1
CASSVGDTNTNIAFF
TGTGCCAGCAGCGTAGGGGACACCAATACCAACATAGCTTTCTTT